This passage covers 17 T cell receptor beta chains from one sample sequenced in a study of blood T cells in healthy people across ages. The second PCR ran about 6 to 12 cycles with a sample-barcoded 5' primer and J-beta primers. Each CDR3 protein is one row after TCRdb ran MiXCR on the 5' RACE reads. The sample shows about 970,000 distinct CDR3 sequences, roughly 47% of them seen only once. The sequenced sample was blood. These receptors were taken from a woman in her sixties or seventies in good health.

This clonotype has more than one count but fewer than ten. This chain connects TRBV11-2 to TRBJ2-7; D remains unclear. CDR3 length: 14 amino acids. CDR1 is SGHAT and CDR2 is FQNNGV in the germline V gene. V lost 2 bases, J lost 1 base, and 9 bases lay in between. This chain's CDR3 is CASSLRFGSYEQYF. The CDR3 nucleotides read TGTGCCAGCAGCTTACGCTTCGGTTCCTACGAGCAGTACTTC.

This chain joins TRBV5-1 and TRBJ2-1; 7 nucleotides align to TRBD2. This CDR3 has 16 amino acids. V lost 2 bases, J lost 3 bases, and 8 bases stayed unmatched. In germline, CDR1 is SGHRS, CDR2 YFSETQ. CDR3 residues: CASSFGSRDYYNEQFF. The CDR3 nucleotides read TGCGCCAGCAGCTTCGGGAGCCGGGACTACTACAATGAGCAGTTCTTC.

The CDR3 DNA reads as TGTGCCAGCAGCCCGGACTATTCCCCACATTTCGGCAATGAGCAGTTCTTC. The encoded protein is CASSPDYSPHFGNEQFF. The rearrangement uses TRBV7-3 and TRBJ2-1, with a tentative D call TRBD2 (6 bases). The germline CDR1 and CDR2 sequences are SGHTA and FQGTGA. V lost 5 bases and J lost 6, with 23 bases in between. The CDR3 spans 17 residues.

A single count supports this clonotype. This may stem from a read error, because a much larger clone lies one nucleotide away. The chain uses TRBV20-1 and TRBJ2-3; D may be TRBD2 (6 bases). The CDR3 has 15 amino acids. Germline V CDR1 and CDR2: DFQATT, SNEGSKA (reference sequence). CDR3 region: CSARVPSEYWDTKYF. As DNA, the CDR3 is TGCAGTGCTAGAGTCCCTAGCGAGTATTGGGATACGAAGTATTTT.

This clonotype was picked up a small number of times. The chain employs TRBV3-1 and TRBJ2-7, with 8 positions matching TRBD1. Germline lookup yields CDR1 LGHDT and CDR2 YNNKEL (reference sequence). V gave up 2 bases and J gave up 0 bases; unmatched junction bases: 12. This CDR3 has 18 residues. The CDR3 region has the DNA TGTGCCAGCAGCCAATTTGGCAGGGGGCTTCCTTTCTCCTACGAGCAGTACTTC. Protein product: CASSQFGRGLPFSYEQYF.

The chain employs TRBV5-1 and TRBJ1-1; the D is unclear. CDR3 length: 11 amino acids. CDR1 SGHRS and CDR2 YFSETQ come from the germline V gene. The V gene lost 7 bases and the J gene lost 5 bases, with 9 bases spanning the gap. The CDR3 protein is CASGTTTEAFF. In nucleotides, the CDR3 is TGCGCCAGCGGAACGACGACTGAAGCTTTCTTT.

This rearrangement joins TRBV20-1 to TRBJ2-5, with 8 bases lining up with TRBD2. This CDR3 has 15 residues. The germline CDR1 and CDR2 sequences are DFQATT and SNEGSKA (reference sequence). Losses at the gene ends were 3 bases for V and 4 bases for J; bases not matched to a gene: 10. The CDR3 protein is CSARNLAGGGETQYF. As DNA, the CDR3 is TGCAGTGCTAGGAATCTGGCGGGAGGCGGAGAGACCCAGTACTTC.

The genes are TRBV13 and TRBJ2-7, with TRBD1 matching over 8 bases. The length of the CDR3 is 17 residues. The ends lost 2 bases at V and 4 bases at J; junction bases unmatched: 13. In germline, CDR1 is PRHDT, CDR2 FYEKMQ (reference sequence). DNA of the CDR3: TGTGCCAGCAGCTTATACGCGGGGACAGGTGGAGGATACGAGCAGTACTTC. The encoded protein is CASSLYAGTGGGYEQYF. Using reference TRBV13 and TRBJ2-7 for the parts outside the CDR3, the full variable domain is AAGVIQSPRHLIKEKRETATLKCYPIPRHDTVYWYQQGPGQDPQFLISFYEKMQSDKGSIPDRFSAQQFSDYHSELNMSSLELGDSALYFCASSLYAGTGGGYEQYFGPGTRLTVT.

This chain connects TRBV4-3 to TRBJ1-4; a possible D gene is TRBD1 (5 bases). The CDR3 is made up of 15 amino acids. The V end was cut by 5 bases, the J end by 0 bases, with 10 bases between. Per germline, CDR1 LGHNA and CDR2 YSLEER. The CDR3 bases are TGCGCCAGCAGCACCCAGGGAACAACTAATGAAAAACTGTTTTTT. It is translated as CASSTQGTTNEKLFF.

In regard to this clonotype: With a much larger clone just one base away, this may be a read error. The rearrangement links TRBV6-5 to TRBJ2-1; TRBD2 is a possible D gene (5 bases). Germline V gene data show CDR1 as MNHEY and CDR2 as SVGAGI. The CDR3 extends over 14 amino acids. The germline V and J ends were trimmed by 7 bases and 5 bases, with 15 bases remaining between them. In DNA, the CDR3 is TGTGCCAGCACGTGGAAGAGCGGTAACAATGAGCAGTTCTTC. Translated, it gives CASTWKSGNNEQFF.

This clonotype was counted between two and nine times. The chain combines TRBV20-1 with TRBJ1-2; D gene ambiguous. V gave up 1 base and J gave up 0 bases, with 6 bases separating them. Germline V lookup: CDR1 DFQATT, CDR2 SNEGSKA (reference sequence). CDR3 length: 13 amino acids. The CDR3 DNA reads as TGCAGTGCTAGAGCAGAGGCTAACTATGGCTACACCTTC. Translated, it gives CSARAEANYGYTF.

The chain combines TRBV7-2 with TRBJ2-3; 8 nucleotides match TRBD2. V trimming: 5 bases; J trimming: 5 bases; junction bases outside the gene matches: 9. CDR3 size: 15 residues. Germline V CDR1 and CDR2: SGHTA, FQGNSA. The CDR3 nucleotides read TGTGCCAGCAGCCCTCCAGGAGCGGGAGTAGATACGCAGTATTTT. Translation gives CASSPPGAGVDTQYF.

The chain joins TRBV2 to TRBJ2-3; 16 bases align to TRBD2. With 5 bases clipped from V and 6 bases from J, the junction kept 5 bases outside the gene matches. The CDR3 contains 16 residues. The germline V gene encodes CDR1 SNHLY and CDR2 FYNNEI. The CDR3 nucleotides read TGTGCCAGCAGTAACCCGGGACTAGCGGGGGGGGATACGCAGTATTTT. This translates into CASSNPGLAGGDTQYF.

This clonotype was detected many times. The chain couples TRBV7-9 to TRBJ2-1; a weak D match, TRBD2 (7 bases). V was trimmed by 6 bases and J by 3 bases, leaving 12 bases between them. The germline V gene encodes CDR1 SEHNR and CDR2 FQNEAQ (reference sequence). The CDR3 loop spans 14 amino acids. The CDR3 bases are TGTGCCAGCAGTTTGGGAGGGGGCTACAATGAGCAGTTCTTC. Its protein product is CASSLGGGYNEQFF.

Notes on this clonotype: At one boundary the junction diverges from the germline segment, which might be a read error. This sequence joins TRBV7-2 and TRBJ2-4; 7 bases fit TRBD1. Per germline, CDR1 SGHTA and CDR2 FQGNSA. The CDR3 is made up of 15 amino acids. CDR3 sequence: CASSSNRGANNIQYF. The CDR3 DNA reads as TGTGCCAGCAGCTCCAACAGGGGAGCCAATAACATTCAGTACTTC.

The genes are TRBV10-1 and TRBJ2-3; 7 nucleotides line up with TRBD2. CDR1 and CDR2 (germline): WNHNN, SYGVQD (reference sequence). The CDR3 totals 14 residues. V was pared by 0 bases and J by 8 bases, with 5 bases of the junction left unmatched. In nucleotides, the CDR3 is TGCGCCAGCAGTGAGTCCCGCGGGGGATTTACGCAGTATTTT. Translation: CASSESRGGFTQYF.

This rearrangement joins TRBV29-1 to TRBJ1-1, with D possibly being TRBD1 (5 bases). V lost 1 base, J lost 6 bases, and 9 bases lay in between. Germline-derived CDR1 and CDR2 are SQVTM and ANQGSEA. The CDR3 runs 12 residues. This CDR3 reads CSVEGDSPEAFF. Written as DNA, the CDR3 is TGCAGCGTTGAAGGGGACTCCCCTGAAGCTTTCTTT.